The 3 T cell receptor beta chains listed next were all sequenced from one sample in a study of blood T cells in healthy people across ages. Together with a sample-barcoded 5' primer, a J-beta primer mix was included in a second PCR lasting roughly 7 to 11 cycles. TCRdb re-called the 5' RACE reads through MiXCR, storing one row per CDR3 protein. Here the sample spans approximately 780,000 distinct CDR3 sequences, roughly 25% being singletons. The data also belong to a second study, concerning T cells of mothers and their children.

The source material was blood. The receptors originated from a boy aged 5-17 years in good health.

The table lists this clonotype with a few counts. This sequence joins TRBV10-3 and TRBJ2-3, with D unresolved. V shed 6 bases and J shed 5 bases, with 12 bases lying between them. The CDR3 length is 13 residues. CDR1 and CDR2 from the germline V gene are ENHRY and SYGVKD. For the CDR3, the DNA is TGTGCCATCAGGACCCCTCTTCGAGATACGCAGTATTTT. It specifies CAIRTPLRDTQYF.

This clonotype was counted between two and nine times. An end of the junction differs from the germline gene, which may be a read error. The chain's CDR3 is CASSSYRSGETTHF. CDR3 nucleotide sequence: TGCGCCAGCAGCTCCTACCGCAGCGGGGAGACCACTCACTTC. The chain links TRBV5-1 to TRBJ2-5; 7 bases agree with TRBD2. Germline CDR1 is SGHRS and CDR2 is YFSETQ. CDR3 length: 14 residues.

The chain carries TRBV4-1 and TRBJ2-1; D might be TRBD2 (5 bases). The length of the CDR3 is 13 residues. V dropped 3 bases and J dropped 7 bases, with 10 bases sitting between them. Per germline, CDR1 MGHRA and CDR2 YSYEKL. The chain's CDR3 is CASSQILVNEQFF. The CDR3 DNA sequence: TGCGCCAGCAGCCAGATACTAGTAAATGAGCAGTTCTTC.